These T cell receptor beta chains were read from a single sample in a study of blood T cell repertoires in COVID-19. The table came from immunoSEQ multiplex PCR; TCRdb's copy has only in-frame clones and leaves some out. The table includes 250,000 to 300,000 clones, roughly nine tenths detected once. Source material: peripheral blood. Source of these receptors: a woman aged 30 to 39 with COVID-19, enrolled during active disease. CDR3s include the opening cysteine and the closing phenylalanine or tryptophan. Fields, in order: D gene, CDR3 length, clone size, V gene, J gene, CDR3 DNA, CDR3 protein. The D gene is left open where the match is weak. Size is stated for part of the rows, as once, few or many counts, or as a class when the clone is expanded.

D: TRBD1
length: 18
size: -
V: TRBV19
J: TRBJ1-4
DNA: TGTGCCAGTAGTATAGCAGGGGGAGGCTTTGCAACTAATGAAAAACTGTTTTTT
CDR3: CASSIAGGGFATNEKLFF

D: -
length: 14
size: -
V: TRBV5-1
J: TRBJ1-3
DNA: TGCGCCAGCAGCTTGGGCTTAGATGGAAACACCATATATTTT
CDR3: CASSLGLDGNTIYF

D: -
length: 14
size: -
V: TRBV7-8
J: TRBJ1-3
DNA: TGTGCCAGCTCTCCCGACGGGATCGGAAACACCATATATTTT
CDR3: CASSPDGIGNTIYF

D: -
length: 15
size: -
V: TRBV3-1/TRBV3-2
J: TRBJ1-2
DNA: TGTGCCAGCAGCCAGGGTCCCCTCGGGAACTATGGCTACACCTTC
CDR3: CASSQGPLGNYGYTF

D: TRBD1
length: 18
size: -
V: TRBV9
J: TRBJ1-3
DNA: TGTGCCAGCAGCGTAGAGCCCAGACAGGGGTACTCTGGAAACACCATATATTTT
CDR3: CASSVEPRQGYSGNTIYF

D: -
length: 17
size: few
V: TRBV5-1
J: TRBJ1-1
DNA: TGCGCCAGCAGCTTGGTTGGTATAGGGGCCATGAACACTGAAGCTTTCTTT
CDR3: CASSLVGIGAMNTEAFF

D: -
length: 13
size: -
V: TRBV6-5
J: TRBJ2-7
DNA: TGTGCCAGCAGTTACGTCTTCGGCTACGAGCAGTACTTC
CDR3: CASSYVFGYEQYF

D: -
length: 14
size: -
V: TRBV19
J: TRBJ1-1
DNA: TGTGCCAGCAAGCAGCAGGCCCCGAACACTGAAGCTTTCTTT
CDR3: CASKQQAPNTEAFF

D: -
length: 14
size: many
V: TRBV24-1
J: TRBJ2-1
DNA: TGTGCCACCAGTGACGTCGGGGAATACAATGAGCAGTTCTTC
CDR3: CATSDVGEYNEQFF

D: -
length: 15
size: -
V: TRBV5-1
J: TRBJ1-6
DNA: TGCGCCAGCAGCTCGCAGGGCGGGAGTAGTTCACCCCTCCACTTT
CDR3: CASSSQGGSSSPLHF

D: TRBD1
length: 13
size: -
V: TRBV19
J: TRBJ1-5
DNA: TGTGCCAGTATGGGAAGGGGGCCCCAGCCCCAGCATTTT
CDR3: CASMGRGPQPQHF

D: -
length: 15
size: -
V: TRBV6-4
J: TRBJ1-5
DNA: TGTGCCAGCAGTCAGCCGGGGAAGAGCAATCAGCCCCAGCATTTT
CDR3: CASSQPGKSNQPQHF

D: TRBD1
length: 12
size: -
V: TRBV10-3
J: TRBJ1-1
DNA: TGTGCCATCGGGACAGGGGACACTGAAGCTTTCTTT
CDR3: CAIGTGDTEAFF

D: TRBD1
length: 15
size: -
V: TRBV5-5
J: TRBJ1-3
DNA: TGTGCCAGCACCCGGGACAGGGGTCTGGGAAACACCATATATTTT
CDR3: CASTRDRGLGNTIYF

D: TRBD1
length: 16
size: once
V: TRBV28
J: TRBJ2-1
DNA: TGTGCCAGCAGTAACACCGGGACAGGGGTCCAAGGTGAGCAGTTCTTC
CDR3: CASSNTGTGVQGEQFF

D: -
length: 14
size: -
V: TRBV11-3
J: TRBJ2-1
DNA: TGTGCCAGCAGCTCCAGGGTTAACGACAATGAGCAGTTCTTC
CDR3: CASSSRVNDNEQFF

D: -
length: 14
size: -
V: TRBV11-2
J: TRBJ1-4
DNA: TGTGCCAGCAGCTCCGGCTGGCAGGGGGAAAAACTGTTTTTT
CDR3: CASSSGWQGEKLFF

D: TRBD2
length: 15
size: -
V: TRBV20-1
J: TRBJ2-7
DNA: TGCAGTGCTAGTCCCCGGCGGGAGAGAACCTACGAGCAGTACTTC
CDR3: CSASPRRERTYEQYF

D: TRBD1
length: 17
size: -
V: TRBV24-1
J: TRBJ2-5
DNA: TGTGCCACCAGTGAGACACCGGGACAGGGGGCCCAAGAGACCCAGTACTTC
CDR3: CATSETPGQGAQETQYF